Below, 9 T cell receptor beta chains from the same sample are listed, as sequenced in a study of blood T cell repertoires in COVID-19. This table comes from immunoSEQ multiplex PCR, and its TCRdb copy is limited to in-frame clones, with some not included. The sample lists 250,000 to 300,000 clones; 90% were seen once. Sample: PBMCs or T cells enriched from blood (not recorded which). These receptors all come from a woman aged 30 to 39 who had recovered from COVID-19.

This clone was seen only once. The rearrangement links TRBV28 to TRBJ1-5; D ambiguous. Germline V gene data show CDR1 as MDHEN and CDR2 as SYDVKM. This CDR3 has 11 residues. Trimming took off 6 bases at V and 12 bases at J, with 12 bases between the two ends. The chain's CDR3 is CASRWRGNQHF. The CDR3 DNA sequence: TGTGCCAGCAGATGGCGGGGAAACCAGCATTTT. Full variable domain (outside the CDR3, taken from reference TRBV28 and TRBJ1-5): DVKVTQSSRYLVKRTGEKVFLECVQDMDHENMFWYRQDPGLGLRLIYFSYDVKMKEKGDIPEGYSVSREKKERFSLILESASTNQTSMYLCASRWRGNQHFGDGTRLSIL.

This clone was observed a single time. The rearrangement links TRBV4-2 to TRBJ1-1, with a tentative D call TRBD1 (6 bases). Germline loops: CDR1 LGHNA, CDR2 YNFKEQ. This CDR3 spans 15 amino acids. Trimming stripped 1 base from V and 1 base from J, with 10 bases between. The CDR3 loop is CASSQGAGANTEAFF. The CDR3 DNA sequence: TGTGCCAGCAGCCAAGGAGCGGGGGCGAACACTGAAGCTTTCTTT.

The chain recombines TRBV4-3 with TRBJ1-5; 7 bases match TRBD1. After removal of 0 bases from V and 6 bases from J, the junction contained 11 bases not matched to a gene. Germline CDR1 LGHNA, CDR2 YSLEER. This CDR3 spans 17 amino acids. CDR3 sequence (DNA): TGCGCCAGCAGCCAAGATTTGGGACAGTCGGGTCGTCAGCCCCAGCATTTT. As protein: CASSQDLGQSGRQPQHF.

The CDR3 region is CASTPRPGPPSEQYF. In DNA, the CDR3 is TGTGCCAGCACGCCCCGGCCAGGGCCTCCCTCCGAGCAGTACTTC. The rearrangement links TRBV28 to TRBJ2-7; D perhaps matches TRBD1 (5 bases). This CDR3 contains 15 residues. Germline lookup yields CDR1 MDHEN and CDR2 SYDVKM. Trimming took 7 bases from V and 6 from J, leaving 22 bases between them.

The J gene is TRBJ2-5, the V gene TRBV3-1 (or the pseudogene TRBV3-2), with TRBD2 matching over 12 bases. The trim removed 3 bases at V and 4 bases at J, leaving 0 bases unmatched. This CDR3 comprises 14 residues. Germline loops: CDR1 LGHDT, CDR2 YNNKEL (reference sequence). The CDR3 region is CASSQGLAGETQYF. CDR3 sequence (DNA): TGTGCCAGCAGCCAGGGACTAGCGGGAGAGACCCAGTACTTC.

A note on this clone: Other DNA sequences in this sample translate to the same CDR3. This chain uses TRBV28 with TRBJ1-5; D may be TRBD1 (5 bases). The germline V gene encodes CDR1 MDHEN and CDR2 SYDVKM. V gave up 6 bases and J gave up 3 bases, with 9 bases separating them. The CDR3 length is 13 residues. The CDR3: CASSTGSNQPQHF. CDR3 in DNA: TGTGCCAGCAGCACAGGATCCAATCAGCCCCAGCATTTT.

The genes are TRBV15 and TRBJ2-1; 16 bases fit TRBD2. The CDR3 loop spans 20 amino acids. V trimming: 6 bases; J trimming: 3 bases; junction bases outside the gene matches: 14. Germline V gene lookup returns CDR1 LNHNV and CDR2 YYDKDF (reference sequence). DNA for the CDR3: TGTGCCACCAGGTTACCGGGACTAGCGGGAGGGCCTGCTCACTACAATGAGCAGTTCTTC. It encodes CATRLPGLAGGPAHYNEQFF.

This rearrangement joins TRBV7-9 to TRBJ1-4, with TRBD1 as a possible D gene (5 bases). Germline CDR1 and CDR2: SEHNR and FQNEAQ (reference sequence). The CDR3 contains 12 residues. V was cut by 4 bases and J by 15 bases, with 15 bases left in between. DNA of the CDR3: TGTGCCAGCAGCTACCTCGCAGGGAACTTGTTTTTT. Amino acids: CASSYLAGNLFF. Full variable domain (remainder filled in from reference TRBV7-9 and TRBJ1-4): DTGVSQNPRHKITKRGQNVTFRCDPISEHNRLYWYRQTLGQGPEFLTYFQNEAQLEKSRLLSDRFSAERPKGSFSTLEIQRTEQGDSAMYLCASSYLAGNLFFGSGTQLSVL.

The chain recombines TRBV18 with TRBJ1-5; 8 bases fit TRBD1. Germline CDR1 is KGHSH and CDR2 is LQKENI. The V segment lost 3 bases and the J segment 6 bases; nucleotides outside the gene matches: 4. The CDR3 runs to 14 residues. CDR3 sequence: CASSPGTGGQPQHF. The CDR3 bases are TGTGCCAGCTCACCTGGGACAGGCGGTCAGCCCCAGCATTTT.